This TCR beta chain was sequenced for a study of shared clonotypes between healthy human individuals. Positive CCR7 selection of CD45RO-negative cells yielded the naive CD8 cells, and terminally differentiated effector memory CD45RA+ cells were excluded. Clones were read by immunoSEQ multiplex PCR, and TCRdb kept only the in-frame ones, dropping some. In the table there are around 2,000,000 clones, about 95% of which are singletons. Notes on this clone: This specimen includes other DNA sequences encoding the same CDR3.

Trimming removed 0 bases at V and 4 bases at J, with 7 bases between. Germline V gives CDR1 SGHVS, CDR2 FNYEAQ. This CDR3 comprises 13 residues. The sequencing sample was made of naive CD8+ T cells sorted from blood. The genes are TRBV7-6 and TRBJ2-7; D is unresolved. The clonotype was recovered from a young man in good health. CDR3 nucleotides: TGTGCCAGCAGCTTAGCCGTTGATTACGAGCAGTACTTC. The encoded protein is CASSLAVDYEQYF.